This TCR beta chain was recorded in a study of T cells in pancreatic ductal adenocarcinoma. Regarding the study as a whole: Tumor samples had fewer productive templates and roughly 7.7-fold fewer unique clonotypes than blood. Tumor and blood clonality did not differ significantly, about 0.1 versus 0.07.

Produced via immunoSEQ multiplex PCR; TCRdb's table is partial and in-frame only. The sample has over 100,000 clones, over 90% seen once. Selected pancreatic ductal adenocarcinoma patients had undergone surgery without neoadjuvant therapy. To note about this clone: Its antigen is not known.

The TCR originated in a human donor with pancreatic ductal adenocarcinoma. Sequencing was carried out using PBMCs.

CDR3 residues: CASSYRLAGSTDTQYF. The CDR3 nucleotides read TGTGCCAGCAGTTACAGACTAGCGGGTAGCACAGATACGCAGTATTTT. The chain links TRBV6-5 to TRBJ2-3; 10 bases agree with TRBD2. The CDR3 loop spans 16 amino acids. Germline lookup yields CDR1 MNHEY and CDR2 SVGAGI. Trimming removed 2 bases from V and 0 bases from J; junction bases left unmatched: 2.